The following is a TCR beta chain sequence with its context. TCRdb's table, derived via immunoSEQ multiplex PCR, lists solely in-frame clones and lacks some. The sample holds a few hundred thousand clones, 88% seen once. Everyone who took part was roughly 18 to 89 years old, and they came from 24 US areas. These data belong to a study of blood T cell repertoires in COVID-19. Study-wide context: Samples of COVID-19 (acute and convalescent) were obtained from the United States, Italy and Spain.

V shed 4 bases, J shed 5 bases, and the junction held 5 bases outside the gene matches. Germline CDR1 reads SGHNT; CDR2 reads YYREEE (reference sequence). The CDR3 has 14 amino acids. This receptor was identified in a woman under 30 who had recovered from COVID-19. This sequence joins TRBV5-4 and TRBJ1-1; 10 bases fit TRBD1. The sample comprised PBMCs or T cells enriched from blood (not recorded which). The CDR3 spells CASSTDRGYTEAFF. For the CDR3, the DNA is TGTGCCAGCAGCACGGACAGGGGGTATACTGAAGCTTTCTTT.